The rows below give T cell receptor beta chains drawn from one sample of a study of beta chain features in type 1 diabetes. The method was immunoSEQ multiplex PCR; TCRdb's version includes in-frame clones alone and lacks a portion of them. The repertoire holds approximately 170,000 clones, approximately 7.9% seen once, with about 0.5% in the top ten. The specimen sequenced was central memory CD4+ T cells from blood. The origin of the receptors is a young man with type 1 diabetes. Both conserved end residues are part of each CDR3. A D gene is named only where the DNA matches it firmly. Expanded clones are given a class, and other clones once, few, many or no size at all.

d_call: .; clone_size: .; v_call: TRBV5-1; j_call: TRBJ2-3; cdr3_nt: TGCGCCAGCAGCCCCCCTCTCGGGGATACAGATACGCAGTATTTT; cdr3_aa: CASSPPLGDTDTQYF
d_call: TRBD1; clone_size: .; v_call: TRBV27; j_call: TRBJ1-6; cdr3_nt: TGTGCCAGCAGTTGGCCGGGACAGGGGTCACCCCTCCACTTT; cdr3_aa: CASSWPGQGSPLHF
d_call: .; clone_size: .; v_call: TRBV7-9; j_call: TRBJ1-1; cdr3_nt: TGTGCCAGCAGCTCGGGTGGTGGGAACACTGAAGCTTTCTTT; cdr3_aa: CASSSGGGNTEAFF
d_call: TRBD2; clone_size: .; v_call: TRBV4-3; j_call: TRBJ2-3; cdr3_nt: TGCGCCAGCAGCCAAGAGTGGACTAGCGGGGGGGCTGGCACAGATACGCAGTATTTT; cdr3_aa: CASSQEWTSGGAGTDTQYF
d_call: .; clone_size: many; v_call: TRBV7-9; j_call: TRBJ2-7; cdr3_nt: TGTGCCAGCAGCTCCGACGACGGAGTTGTTTACGTGAAGCAGTACTTC; cdr3_aa: CASSSDDGVVYVKQYF
d_call: .; clone_size: few; v_call: TRBV5-5; j_call: TRBJ1-4; cdr3_nt: TGTGCCAGCAGCCATCCGGACGCGGAGGGAAAACTGTTTTTT; cdr3_aa: CASSHPDAEGKLFF
d_call: .; clone_size: .; v_call: TRBV7-9; j_call: TRBJ1-1; cdr3_nt: TGTGCTACGGGGGGCAGGAACACTGAAGCTTTCTTT; cdr3_aa: CATGGRNTEAFF
d_call: .; clone_size: few; v_call: TRBV2; j_call: TRBJ2-7; cdr3_nt: TGTGCCAGCCGCGGTAGCTACGAGCAGTACTTC; cdr3_aa: CASRGSYEQYF
d_call: TRBD2; clone_size: .; v_call: TRBV7-8; j_call: TRBJ2-1; cdr3_nt: TGTGCCAGCAGCTTAGCGGGGGGGTTCAATGAGCAGTTCTTC; cdr3_aa: CASSLAGGFNEQFF
d_call: TRBD2; clone_size: few; v_call: TRBV5-1; j_call: TRBJ2-1; cdr3_nt: TGCGCCAGCAGCTTGGTTGCGGGAGGAGGGACGAATGAGCAGTTCTTC; cdr3_aa: CASSLVAGGGTNEQFF
d_call: .; clone_size: many; v_call: TRBV7-2; j_call: TRBJ1-1; cdr3_nt: TGTGCCAGCAGCTTTTTTGGGGCCACAAGGGCTGAAGCTTTCTTT; cdr3_aa: CASSFFGATRAEAFF
d_call: .; clone_size: few; v_call: TRBV30; j_call: TRBJ2-2; cdr3_nt: TGTGCCTGGAGGGGAAGACAGCACTTGAACACCGGGGAGCTGTTTTTT; cdr3_aa: CAWRGRQHLNTGELFF
d_call: .; clone_size: .; v_call: TRBV30; j_call: TRBJ1-5; cdr3_nt: TGTGCCTGGAGTGTCACATCCAGCAATCAGCCCCAGCATTTT; cdr3_aa: CAWSVTSSNQPQHF
d_call: TRBD2; clone_size: few; v_call: TRBV30; j_call: TRBJ2-7; cdr3_nt: TGTGCCTGGACCCCGGGAGGGGGTTACGAGCAGTACTTC; cdr3_aa: CAWTPGGGYEQYF
d_call: .; clone_size: few; v_call: TRBV18; j_call: TRBJ2-3; cdr3_nt: TGTGCCAGCTCACCAAGCCCAACAGATACGCAGTATTTT; cdr3_aa: CASSPSPTDTQYF
d_call: TRBD2; clone_size: .; v_call: TRBV4-2; j_call: TRBJ2-1; cdr3_nt: TGTGCCAGCAGCCAAGACCGACTAGCGGCCTCCTACAATGAGCAGTTCTTC; cdr3_aa: CASSQDRLAASYNEQFF
d_call: .; clone_size: .; v_call: TRBV2; j_call: TRBJ2-5; cdr3_nt: TGTGCCAGCTGCAGGGATCTACAAGAGACCCAGTACTTC; cdr3_aa: CASCRDLQETQYF
d_call: .; clone_size: .; v_call: TRBV2; j_call: TRBJ2-2; cdr3_nt: TGTGCCAGCAGTGAACTGAGATTTAGGAGGGCCGGGGAGCTGTTTTTT; cdr3_aa: CASSELRFRRAGELFF
d_call: TRBD1; clone_size: .; v_call: TRBV18; j_call: TRBJ2-3; cdr3_nt: TGTGCCAGCTCACCACCGTCAGGGGGCGGAACAGATACGCAGTATTTT; cdr3_aa: CASSPPSGGGTDTQYF
d_call: .; clone_size: .; v_call: TRBV19; j_call: TRBJ1-5; cdr3_nt: TGTGCCAGTAGTCCCTTAGACAATCAGCCCCAGCATTTT; cdr3_aa: CASSPLDNQPQHF
d_call: TRBD2; clone_size: .; v_call: TRBV29-1; j_call: TRBJ2-1; cdr3_nt: TGCAGCGCCGGACTAGCGGCGACCCGCAATGAGCAGTTCTTC; cdr3_aa: CSAGLAATRNEQFF
d_call: .; clone_size: few; v_call: TRBV7-6; j_call: TRBJ2-5; cdr3_nt: TGTGCCAGCAGCGCTAGGGAGACCCAGTACTTC; cdr3_aa: CASSARETQYF
d_call: TRBD2; clone_size: .; v_call: TRBV4-1; j_call: TRBJ2-1; cdr3_nt: TGCGCCAGCAGCCAAGGACGGGAGGGGATCTATGAGCAGTTCTTC; cdr3_aa: CASSQGREGIYEQFF
d_call: TRBD2; clone_size: .; v_call: TRBV11-2; j_call: TRBJ2-3; cdr3_nt: TGTGCCAGCAGCTTAAAAGGCGGGAGTGGAGATACGCAGTATTTT; cdr3_aa: CASSLKGGSGDTQYF
d_call: TRBD2; clone_size: .; v_call: TRBV5-1; j_call: TRBJ2-3; cdr3_nt: TGCGCCAGCAGCTTGGGACTAGCGGGAGGAGATACGCAGTATTTT; cdr3_aa: CASSLGLAGGDTQYF
d_call: TRBD1; clone_size: many; v_call: TRBV29-1; j_call: TRBJ2-2; cdr3_nt: TGCAGCGTGCGCCGGGACAGGGGGCAGCTGTTTTTT; cdr3_aa: CSVRRDRGQLFF
d_call: .; clone_size: .; v_call: TRBV5-5; j_call: TRBJ1-2; cdr3_nt: TGTGCCAGCAGCTTGGAGACGGGGGTCTACACCTTC; cdr3_aa: CASSLETGVYTF
d_call: .; clone_size: few; v_call: TRBV6-6; j_call: TRBJ1-3; cdr3_nt: TGTGCCAGCAGTCTAGGTGGGGGGAGACAAGGAAACACCATATATTTT; cdr3_aa: CASSLGGGRQGNTIYF
d_call: TRBD1; clone_size: .; v_call: TRBV7-8; j_call: TRBJ1-2; cdr3_nt: TGTGCCAGCAGCGATCGACAGGGAACCTATGGCTACACCTTC; cdr3_aa: CASSDRQGTYGYTF
d_call: .; clone_size: .; v_call: TRBV14; j_call: TRBJ2-3; cdr3_nt: TGTGCCAGCAGGCCCAGCGGTTCTTATACGCAGTATTTT; cdr3_aa: CASRPSGSYTQYF
d_call: .; clone_size: few; v_call: TRBV19; j_call: TRBJ2-2; cdr3_nt: TGTGCCAGTAGTACTACTAGCCGGAACACCGGGGAGCTGTTTTTT; cdr3_aa: CASSTTSRNTGELFF
d_call: TRBD1; clone_size: few; v_call: TRBV15; j_call: TRBJ2-3; cdr3_nt: TGTGCCACCAGCAGAGTGCCGCCGGGACAGAGCACAGATACGCAGTATTTT; cdr3_aa: CATSRVPPGQSTDTQYF
d_call: TRBD2; clone_size: few; v_call: TRBV30; j_call: TRBJ2-7; cdr3_nt: TGTGCCTGGAGTCTACTAGCGGACTCCTACGAGCAGTACTTC; cdr3_aa: CAWSLLADSYEQYF